The 27 T cell receptor beta chains reported below all come from one sample, sequenced in a study of shared clonotypes between healthy human individuals (dated by TCRdb to 2018 to 2021). Library creation used the immunoSEQ multiplex PCR assay. TCRdb retrieved this table from immuneACCESS and kept in-frame rearrangements only. Not all clones are present; in checked studies, unresolved V genes account for under half, and no reason is known for the remainder. The sample yields tens of thousands of clones; 60% to 65% were counted once. The ten largest clones capture under 65% of the sample. Sequencing was carried out using memory CD8+ T cells sorted from blood. The cell subset or site label here, explained by the study, means: CD45RO+ cells pooled with CCR7-negative TemRA cells. All receptors come from a man between 25 and 39 years old in good health.

V is TRBV7-9 and J is TRBJ2-1, with D perhaps given as TRBD1 or TRBD2 (5 bases each). Trimming took off 5 bases at V and 7 bases at J, with 15 bases between the two ends. The CDR3 loop spans 14 amino acids. The germline V gene has CDR1 SEHNR and CDR2 FQNEAQ (reference sequence). CDR3 in amino acids: CASSQGTSPNEQFF. CDR3 DNA: TGTGCCAGCAGCCAAGGGACCTCCCCGAATGAGCAGTTCTTC.

This chain joins TRBV7-2 and TRBJ1-2; 8 bases match TRBD1. The CDR3 is 14 amino acids. The germline V gene encodes CDR1 SGHTA and CDR2 FQGNSA. CDR3 DNA sequence: TGTGCGACTTGGGGACAGGCACCTGACTATGGCTACACCTTC. It encodes CATWGQAPDYGYTF.

This clone was detected ten times or more. The J gene is TRBJ2-7, the V gene TRBV7-3; 13 bases fit TRBD2. This CDR3 contains 13 residues. Germline V CDR1 and CDR2: SGHTA, FQGTGA. V trimming: 2 bases; J trimming: 12 bases; junction bases outside the gene matches: 4. Here the CDR3 reads CASSLGLAGDLYF. CDR3 sequence (DNA): TGTGCCAGCAGCTTAGGACTAGCGGGAGACCTGTACTTC.

In this sample, this clone turned up many times. V usage is TRBV11-2 and J usage is TRBJ2-7; D may match TRBD1 or TRBD2 (5 bases each). The CDR3 covers 15 residues. Germline V gene lookup returns CDR1 SGHAT and CDR2 FQNNGV. Trimming stripped 2 bases from V and 0 bases from J, with 11 bases between. The CDR3 sequence: CASSLMAGSSYEQYF. Here the CDR3 DNA reads TGTGCCAGCAGCTTAATGGCAGGGAGCTCCTACGAGCAGTACTTC.

To note about this clone: Other DNA variants within this sample encode the same CDR3. This sequence joins TRBV7-9 and TRBJ2-2; D remains ambiguous. Germline V gene sequence: CDR1 SEHNR, CDR2 FQNEAQ (reference sequence). With 5 bases removed from V and 5 bases from J, the gap between germline ends came to 6 bases. The CDR3 sequence is 12 residues long. CDR3: CASSPSTGELFF. The CDR3 nucleotides are TGTGCCAGCAGCCCCTCTACCGGGGAGCTGTTTTTT. Supplemented by reference TRBV7-9 and TRBJ2-2, the full variable domain reads DTGVSQNPRHKITKRGQNVTFRCDPISEHNRLYWYRQTLGQGPEFLTYFQNEAQLEKSRLLSDRFSAERPKGSFSTLEIQRTEQGDSAMYLCASSPSTGELFFGEGSRLTVL.

This clone has ten or more counts. The chain uses TRBV6-1 and TRBJ2-6, with D perhaps matching TRBD1 (6 bases). V lost 4 bases to trimming and J lost 2 bases, with 6 bases between them. The CDR3 length is 14 residues. Germline-derived CDR1 and CDR2 are MNHNS and SASEGT. The CDR3 DNA is TGTGCCAGCAGTGGGACAGCTGGGGCCAACGTCCTGACTTTC. This gives the protein CASSGTAGANVLTF.

Worth noting for this clone: A read error may be the cause here, since a much bigger clone is one base away. This chain links TRBV4-3 with TRBJ2-6; the D gene is possibly TRBD1 (5 bases). Germline CDR1 is LGHNA and CDR2 is YSLEER. This CDR3 has 16 residues. CDR3 sequence reads: CASSQEAGSGANALTF. In DNA, the CDR3 is TGCGCCAGCAGCCAAGAAGCAGGGTCTGGGGCCAACGCCCTGACTTTC.

There are a few counts of this clone. The V and J genes are TRBV7-6 and TRBJ2-5; 7 bases line up with TRBD1. CDR1 SGHVS and CDR2 FNYEAQ come from the germline V gene. CDR3 length: 13 residues. J was trimmed by 5 bases and V by 4 bases; bases with no gene match: 4. Here the CDR3 reads CASSYRGAETQYF. CDR3 in DNA: TGTGCCAGCAGCTACAGGGGTGCGGAGACCCAGTACTTC.

This clone was observed a few times. This chain links TRBV27 with TRBJ2-1, with D possibly being TRBD2 (6 bases). The CDR3 totals 16 residues. In germline, CDR1 is MNHEY, CDR2 SMNVEV (reference sequence). V lost 4 bases and J lost 5, with 18 bases in between. Here the CDR3 DNA reads TGTGCCAGCAGTTCCCATCGGGGGTGGGTGGACAATGAGCAGTTCTTC. It encodes CASSSHRGWVDNEQFF.

V and J are TRBV28 and TRBJ1-5; 8 bases agree with TRBD1. J was trimmed by 7 bases and V by 5 bases; bases with no gene match: 10. The CDR3 totals 15 residues. The germline CDR1 and CDR2 sequences are MDHEN and SYDVKM. CDR3 amino acids: CASSLRQGPNQPQHF. The CDR3 region has the DNA TGTGCCAGCAGTCTTAGACAGGGGCCCAACCAGCCCCAGCATTTT.

V gene TRBV9 combines with J gene TRBJ2-7; possible D gene TRBD2, 5 bases. The ends were cut back, 3 bases at V and 3 bases at J, with 16 bases in the middle. CDR1 and CDR2 (germline): SGDLS, YYNGEE. There are 15 residues in the CDR3. The CDR3 sequence: CASSEGGRGIYEQYF. For the CDR3, the DNA is TGTGCCAGCAGCGAAGGTGGTCGGGGTATCTACGAGCAGTACTTC.

The chain combines TRBV19 with TRBJ2-1, with D uncertain. The CDR3 has 16 residues. Germline CDR1 is LNHDA and CDR2 is SQIVND (reference sequence). Trimming removed 1 base at V and 0 bases at J, with 10 bases between. The CDR3: CASSIAQLSSYNEQFF. The CDR3 DNA follows: TGTGCCAGTAGTATAGCCCAGCTAAGCTCCTACAATGAGCAGTTCTTC.

The CDR3 DNA sequence: TGTGCCAGCAGTGCCACCAGGGCTTCCTACAATGAGCAGTTCTTC. Translation gives CASSATRASYNEQFF. This chain connects TRBV2 to TRBJ2-1; TRBD1 is a possible D gene (5 bases). The CDR3 is 15 residues long. The germline V and J ends were trimmed by 4 bases and 1 base, with 11 bases remaining between them. Per germline, CDR1 SNHLY and CDR2 FYNNEI.

With regard to this clone: Other DNA sequences in the same sample also yield this CDR3. V is TRBV7-8 and J is TRBJ2-1; no clear D. The CDR3 has 15 residues. The germline V gene encodes CDR1 SGHVS and CDR2 FQNEAQ. V was clipped by 5 bases and J by 0 bases, with 11 bases between them. The CDR3 is CASSPGPSSYNEQFF. The CDR3 region has the DNA TGTGCCAGCAGCCCAGGACCGAGCTCCTACAATGAGCAGTTCTTC.

V and J are TRBV25-1 and TRBJ2-4, with TRBD2 identical over 9 bases. This CDR3 region has 14 residues. The ends lost 3 bases at V and 9 bases at J; junction bases unmatched: 6. CDR1 is MGHDK, CDR2 SYGVNS, per germline. The CDR3 coding sequence is TGTGCCAGCAGTGATGGCGGGAGGGACGCCATTCAGTACTTC. It encodes CASSDGGRDAIQYF.

CDR3 nucleotide sequence: TGTGCCAGCAGTTTATCGACGGACTATGGCTACACCTTC. Its translation: CASSLSTDYGYTF. The V gene is TRBV27, the J gene TRBJ1-2; D is unresolved. The germline V and J ends were trimmed by 0 bases and 3 bases, with 5 bases remaining between them. This CDR3 is 13 amino acids long. Germline CDR1 MNHEY, CDR2 SMNVEV (reference sequence).

The gene calls are TRBV10-3 and TRBJ1-1, with D tentatively TRBD1 (5 bases). With 5 bases removed from V and 3 bases from J, the gap between germline ends came to 22 bases. The CDR3 spans 17 residues. Looked up from germline, CDR1 is ENHRY and CDR2 is SYGVKD. Written as DNA, the CDR3 is TGTGCCATCAGTTCCCCCCCGGTGATAACAGGAGACACTGAAGCTTTCTTT. Amino acids: CAISSPPVITGDTEAFF.

Concerning this clone itself: A much bigger clone sits one base away, suggesting this may be a read error. CDR3 sequence: CASSANYEQYF. In DNA, the CDR3 is TGTGCCAGCAGTGCGAACTACGAGCAGTACTTC. This rearrangement joins TRBV28 to TRBJ2-7; the D is unclear. This CDR3 has 11 amino acids. The V gene's germline CDR1 is MDHEN and CDR2 SYDVKM. The V end was cut by 5 bases, the J end by 3 bases, with 5 bases between.

The chain has TRBV10-1 and TRBJ2-7; unclear D gene. Germline V lookup: CDR1 WNHNN, CDR2 SYGVQD (reference sequence). This CDR3 has 15 amino acids. The V gene lost 1 base and the J gene lost 0 bases, with 10 bases spanning the gap. In nucleotides, the CDR3 is TGCGCCAGCAGTGAGTGGAGTACGGCCTCCTACGAGCAGTACTTC. Protein: CASSEWSTASYEQYF.

V usage is TRBV11-2 and J usage is TRBJ2-3; D is undetermined. The CDR3 length is 12 residues. The germline CDR1 and CDR2 sequences are SGHAT and FQNNGV. V was trimmed by 7 bases and J by 0 bases, leaving 5 bases between them. The CDR3: CASTHSTDTQYF. The CDR3 nucleotides are TGTGCCAGCACCCATAGCACAGATACGCAGTATTTT.

The chain has TRBV5-6 and TRBJ2-7; TRBD1 aligns across 9 bases. Germline V CDR1 and CDR2: SGHDT, YYEEEE. Trimming removed 6 bases from V and 3 bases from J; junction bases left unmatched: 10. The CDR3 contains 15 residues. The CDR3 loop is CASIKLGTGRYEQYF. The CDR3 region has the DNA TGTGCCAGCATTAAACTCGGGACAGGGCGCTACGAGCAGTACTTC. Full variable domain (remainder filled in from reference TRBV5-6 and TRBJ2-7): DAGVTQSPTHLIKTRGQQVTLRCSPKSGHDTVSWYQQALGQGPQFIFQYYEEEERQRGNFPDRFSGHQFPNYSSELNVNALLLGDSALYLCASIKLGTGRYEQYFGPGTRLTVT.

This clone was counted once. The CDR3, as DNA: TGCGCCAGCAGCCGACTAGCGGGTGGTACTTCTAACTACGAGCAGTACTTC. Translated, it gives CASSRLAGGTSNYEQYF. V gene TRBV10-2 combines with J gene TRBJ2-7, with 10 bases that match TRBD2. Germline CDR1 WSHSY, CDR2 SAAADI. After removal of 6 bases from V and 3 bases from J, the junction contained 14 bases not matched to a gene. The CDR3 has 17 residues.

The J gene is TRBJ2-2, the V gene TRBV27, with TRBD2 identical over 11 bases. Germline assignment: CDR1 MNHEY and CDR2 SMNVEV (reference sequence). The CDR3 runs to 21 residues. The J segment lost 0 bases and the V segment lost 3 bases, leaving 15 bases of the junction unmatched. CDR3 sequence: CASSLTTLIVAGGPNTGELFF. DNA of the CDR3: TGTGCCAGCAGTTTGACGACGCTAATTGTAGCGGGAGGGCCGAACACCGGGGAGCTGTTTTTT.

This clone occurred a few times. The chain joins TRBV28 to TRBJ1-1; D not certain. Germline CDR1 MDHEN, CDR2 SYDVKM. The V and J ends lost 4 bases and 7 bases respectively, with 7 bases between them. The CDR3 runs to 11 residues. CDR3 sequence: CASSSQYEAFF. CDR3 DNA sequence: TGTGCCAGCAGTTCGCAGTATGAAGCTTTCTTT.

This chain connects TRBV10-2 to TRBJ2-1; D possibly corresponds to TRBD2 (6 bases). The germline V and J ends were trimmed by 6 bases and 5 bases, with 14 bases remaining between them. Germline V gives CDR1 WSHSY, CDR2 SAAADI. This CDR3 has 14 residues. CDR3 in amino acids: CASRRDSHNNEQFF. The CDR3 DNA sequence: TGCGCCAGCAGAAGGGACTCCCATAACAATGAGCAGTTCTTC.

The rearrangement joins TRBV6-6 to TRBJ2-2; 7 bases agree with TRBD1. The CDR3 has 13 residues. The germline CDR1 and CDR2 sequences are MNHNY and SVGAGI (reference sequence). V lost 5 bases to trimming and J lost 7 bases; unmatched junction nucleotides: 4. The CDR3 region has the DNA TGTGCCAGCAGTGACAGGGTTGGCGGGGAGCTGTTTTTT. Amino acid sequence: CASSDRVGGELFF.

The CDR3 DNA reads TGTGCCAGCCGCCTTAGAGCGGGAACCACAGATACGCAGTATTTT. Its translation is CASRLRAGTTDTQYF. The chain has TRBV28 and TRBJ2-3; 7 bases are a match to TRBD2. The CDR3 contains 15 residues. The V gene end was trimmed by 8 bases and the J gene end by 2 bases; junction bases not matched to a gene: 10. Germline CDR1 is MDHEN and CDR2 is SYDVKM.